This entry lists 13 T cell receptor beta chains sequenced from one sample in a study of shared clonotypes between healthy human individuals. Clones were sequenced by immunoSEQ multiplex PCR, and TCRdb holds only the in-frame ones, with some missing. The sample shows 2 million to 2.5 million clones, around 90% of them seen only once. The sequenced material came from naive CD4+ T cells from PBMCs. Subset indicated: CD45RA+ positively selected. Source of these receptors: a man aged 18-30 years in good health. Some clones in this sample may be carry-over from other donors' samples.

The DNA for the CDR3 is TGTGCCAGCGGGCAATACGAGCAGTACTTC. Encoded protein: CASGQYEQYF. This chain uses TRBV6-5 with TRBJ2-5, with D uncertain. The closer fit of TRBJ2-7 to the DNA end suggests the J call may be wrong. CDR3 length: 10 residues. Germline V gene data show CDR1 as MNHEY and CDR2 as SVGAGI.

CDR3 DNA sequence: TGTGCCAGCACCTCCCCACTCGCAGATACGCAGTATTTT. This translates into CASTSPLADTQYF. This rearrangement joins TRBV28 to TRBJ2-3; D uncertain. The V end lost 7 bases, the J end lost 4 bases, and 12 bases lay between the germline ends. The CDR3 has 13 amino acids. Per the germline V gene, CDR1 is MDHEN and CDR2 is SYDVKM.

J is TRBJ1-6 and V is TRBV6-5; TRBD1 aligns across 10 bases. The J segment lost 9 bases and the V segment lost 3 bases, leaving 8 bases of the junction unmatched. The germline gives CDR1 MNHEY, CDR2 SVGAGI. The CDR3 contains 16 residues. In DNA form, the CDR3 reads TGTGCCAGCAGTTATTTATCGACAGGGGGCTCTTCACCCCTCCACTTT. Its translation is CASSYLSTGGSSPLHF.

The V and J genes are TRBV15 and TRBJ2-5, with D possibly TRBD1 on 5 matching bases. V lost 0 bases and J 0 bases, leaving 14 bases between the germline ends. The CDR3 contains 17 residues. Germline loops: CDR1 LNHNV, CDR2 YYDKDF (reference sequence). In DNA form, the CDR3 reads TGTGCCACCAGCAGAGATGGATCCGCAGGGCACCAAGAGACCCAGTACTTC. The encoded protein is CATSRDGSAGHQETQYF. Drawing the rest from reference TRBV15 and TRBJ2-5, the complete variable domain is DAMVIQNPRYQVTQFGKPVTLSCSQTLNHNVMYWYQQKSSQAPKLLFHYYDKDFNNEADTPDNFQSRRPNTSFCFLDIRSPGLGDTAMYLCATSRDGSAGHQETQYFGPGTRLLVL.

This clone was seen only once. The V and J genes are TRBV7-9 and TRBJ2-1; maybe TRBD1 (6 bases). The V and J ends lost 3 bases and 3 bases respectively, with 9 bases between them. Germline V CDR1 and CDR2: SEHNR, FQNEAQ (reference sequence). CDR3 length: 14 residues. The CDR3 sequence is CASSFRTDYNEQFF. In DNA form, the CDR3 reads TGTGCCAGCAGCTTTCGGACAGACTACAATGAGCAGTTCTTC.

The gene calls are TRBV6-5 and TRBJ2-5; 11 positions match TRBD1. Germline V CDR1 and CDR2: MNHEY, SVGAGI. The CDR3 loop spans 13 amino acids. The V segment lost 6 bases and the J segment 5 bases; nucleotides outside the gene matches: 2. Written as DNA, the CDR3 is TGTGCCAGCAGAAGGGACAGGGGGGAGACCCAGTACTTC. Protein product: CASRRDRGETQYF.

A word on this clone: The same CDR3 is also encoded by other DNA sequences in this sample. J is TRBJ1-2 and V is TRBV28; D gene unclear. Trimming pared 2 bases from V and 6 bases from J, leaving 7 bases between. This CDR3 is 12 amino acids long. Germline CDR1 is MDHEN and CDR2 is SYDVKM. In nucleotides, the CDR3 is TGTGCCAGCAGTTTAGGCGGGGATGGCTACACCTTC. Translation: CASSLGGDGYTF.

This sequence joins TRBV27 and TRBJ1-2; the D gene is possibly TRBD1 (5 bases). Trimming left V 7 bases short and J 7 bases short, with 16 bases between. Germline V lookup: CDR1 MNHEY, CDR2 SMNVEV (reference sequence). This CDR3 contains 13 residues. The CDR3 DNA reads as TGTGCCAGCACCGGTGCTATCGGGGGTGGCTACACCTTC. Amino acid sequence: CASTGAIGGGYTF.

This clone was observed a handful of times. The V call is TRBV29-1, the J call TRBJ1-1, with no clear D. This CDR3 comprises 14 residues. Trimming pared 7 bases from V and 4 bases from J, leaving 19 bases between. The V gene's germline CDR1 is SQVTM and CDR2 ANQGSEA. The CDR3 spells CSALRALSATEAFF. For the CDR3, the DNA is TGCAGCGCTCTCAGAGCATTAAGCGCCACTGAAGCTTTCTTT.

The gene calls are TRBV2 and TRBJ2-7, with 12 bases aligning to TRBD2. CDR3 length: 15 amino acids. Trimming cost V 6 bases and J 5 bases; bases outside gene matches: 8. Germline loops: CDR1 SNHLY, CDR2 FYNNEI. The CDR3, as DNA: TGTGCCAGCAGGGAACGACTAGCGGGAGATCACGAGCAGTACTTC. This translates into CASRERLAGDHEQYF.

The J gene is TRBJ2-7, the V gene TRBV19, with 7 bases that match TRBD2. CDR1 is LNHDA, CDR2 SQIVND, per germline (reference sequence). This CDR3 contains 13 residues. V lost 3 bases, J lost 3 bases, and 2 bases stayed unmatched. Here the CDR3 DNA reads TGTGCCAGTAGTATGGGGAGGGGCTACGAGCAGTACTTC. Protein: CASSMGRGYEQYF.

The chain combines TRBV29-1 with TRBJ2-3; 11 bases fit TRBD2. CDR1 and CDR2 from the germline V gene are SQVTM and ANQGSEA. The length of the CDR3 is 14 residues. V lost 7 bases and J lost 3; bases outside the gene matches: 6. CDR3 sequence (DNA): TGCAGCGCCCGACTAGCGGGAAGGACAGATACGCAGTATTTT. Residues: CSARLAGRTDTQYF.

V usage is TRBV6-5 and J usage is TRBJ1-1; D gene unclear. With 6 bases removed from V and 0 bases from J, the gap between germline ends came to 14 bases. The germline V gene has CDR1 MNHEY and CDR2 SVGAGI. The CDR3 contains 15 residues. Here the CDR3 DNA reads TGTGCCAGCAGCCGACACACGGAAATGAACACTGAAGCTTTCTTT. This gives the protein CASSRHTEMNTEAFF.